The rows below give T cell receptor beta chains drawn from one sample of a study of blood T cell repertoires in COVID-19. Assay: immunoSEQ multiplex PCR; the TCRdb copy retains only in-frame clones and omits some. The repertoire holds fewer than 300,000 clones, 86% seen once, with around 10% in the top ten. The sequenced sample was peripheral blood. All receptors come from a man aged 45 to 65 with COVID-19, enrolled during active disease. The CDR3 runs from the conserved cysteine through the conserved F or W. D genes are given only for firm matches. Expanded clones are given a class, and other clones once, few, many or no size at all.

J gene: TRBJ2-1
D gene: TRBD2
clone size: NA
V gene: TRBV7-9
CDR3 protein: CAREKTSGGRSEQFF
CDR3 DNA: TGTGCCAGGGAAAAGACTAGCGGGGGCCGAAGTGAGCAGTTCTTC

J gene: TRBJ2-7
D gene: TRBD1
clone size: once
V gene: TRBV10-2
CDR3 protein: CASSRQGSYEQYF
CDR3 DNA: TGCGCCAGCAGTCGACAGGGCTCCTACGAGCAGTACTTC

J gene: TRBJ2-2
D gene: TRBD2
clone size: NA
V gene: TRBV7-9
CDR3 protein: CASSPTSPLFELFF
CDR3 DNA: TGTGCCAGCAGCCCGACTAGCCCATTATTTGAGCTGTTTTTT

J gene: TRBJ1-4
D gene: NA
clone size: once
V gene: TRBV29-1
CDR3 protein: CSVGTTGEKLFF
CDR3 DNA: TGCAGCGTTGGGACCACAGGGGAAAAACTGTTTTTT

J gene: TRBJ1-3
D gene: NA
clone size: NA
V gene: TRBV12-5
CDR3 protein: CASGPPGGTIYF
CDR3 DNA: TGTGCTAGTGGTCCCCCTGGAGGGACCATATATTTT

J gene: TRBJ2-1
D gene: TRBD2
clone size: NA
V gene: TRBV4-1
CDR3 protein: CASSPTSGGARNEQFF
CDR3 DNA: TGCGCCAGCAGCCCGACTAGCGGGGGGGCCCGGAATGAGCAGTTCTTC

J gene: TRBJ2-1
D gene: TRBD2
clone size: NA
V gene: TRBV5-1
CDR3 protein: CASSLELAGYNEQFF
CDR3 DNA: TGCGCCAGCAGCTTGGAACTAGCGGGGTACAATGAGCAGTTCTTC

J gene: TRBJ1-1
D gene: NA
clone size: NA
V gene: TRBV10-3
CDR3 protein: CAISDQGGTEAFF
CDR3 DNA: TGTGCCATCAGTGATCAGGGCGGCACTGAAGCTTTCTTT

J gene: TRBJ2-1
D gene: NA
clone size: NA
V gene: TRBV5-1
CDR3 protein: CASSLADNEQFF
CDR3 DNA: TGCGCCAGCAGCTTGGCTGACAATGAGCAGTTCTTC

J gene: TRBJ1-2
D gene: NA
clone size: NA
V gene: TRBV6-5
CDR3 protein: CASSRAEGVGGYTF
CDR3 DNA: TGTGCCAGCAGCCGGGCGGAGGGAGTCGGAGGCTACACCTTC

J gene: TRBJ1-2
D gene: NA
clone size: few
V gene: TRBV5-1
CDR3 protein: CASSYPRESQGYTF
CDR3 DNA: TGCGCCAGCAGCTACCCCAGGGAATCTCAGGGCTACACCTTC

J gene: TRBJ1-2
D gene: NA
clone size: NA
V gene: TRBV19
CDR3 protein: CASSMGLIGDGYTF
CDR3 DNA: TGTGCCAGTAGTATGGGTTTGATCGGAGATGGCTACACCTTC

J gene: TRBJ2-7
D gene: TRBD1
clone size: NA
V gene: TRBV11-3
CDR3 protein: CASSVHQGAGEQYF
CDR3 DNA: TGTGCCAGCAGCGTACATCAGGGGGCGGGCGAGCAGTACTTC

J gene: TRBJ2-2
D gene: NA
clone size: NA
V gene: TRBV11-2
CDR3 protein: CASRKQGVTGELFF
CDR3 DNA: TGTGCCAGCAGAAAGCAGGGTGTTACCGGGGAGCTGTTTTTT

J gene: TRBJ1-2
D gene: NA
clone size: NA
V gene: TRBV6-5
CDR3 protein: CASSYREGANYGYTF
CDR3 DNA: TGTGCCAGCAGTTACCGAGAGGGCGCTAACTATGGCTACACCTTC

J gene: TRBJ2-2
D gene: TRBD1
clone size: NA
V gene: TRBV6-5
CDR3 protein: CASRPGQGVGGELFF
CDR3 DNA: TGTGCCAGCAGACCGGGACAGGGGGTCGGCGGGGAGCTGTTTTTT

J gene: TRBJ2-7
D gene: NA
clone size: NA
V gene: TRBV6-2/TRBV6-3
CDR3 protein: CASSYPLGDESYEQYF
CDR3 DNA: TGTGCCAGCAGTTACCCTCTAGGAGACGAGTCCTACGAGCAGTACTTC

J gene: TRBJ2-1
D gene: TRBD2
clone size: NA
V gene: TRBV13
CDR3 protein: CASSLGQRGGSYNEQFF
CDR3 DNA: TGTGCCAGCAGCTTAGGACAGCGGGGTGGCTCCTACAATGAGCAGTTCTTC